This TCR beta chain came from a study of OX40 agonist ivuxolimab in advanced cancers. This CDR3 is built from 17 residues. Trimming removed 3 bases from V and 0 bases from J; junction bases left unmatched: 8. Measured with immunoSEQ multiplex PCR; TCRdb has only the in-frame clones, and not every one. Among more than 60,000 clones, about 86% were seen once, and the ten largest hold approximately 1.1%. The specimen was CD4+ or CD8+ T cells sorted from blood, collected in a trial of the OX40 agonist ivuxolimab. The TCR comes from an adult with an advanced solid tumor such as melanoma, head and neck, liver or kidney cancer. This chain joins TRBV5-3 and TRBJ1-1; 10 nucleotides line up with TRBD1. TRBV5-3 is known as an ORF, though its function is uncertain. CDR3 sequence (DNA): TGTGCCAGAAGCTCGGGACAGGGGCACCTAATGAACACTGAAGCTTTCTTT. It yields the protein CARSSGQGHLMNTEAFF.